This TCR beta chain was obtained from a study of cytomegalovirus exposure and HLA in healthy donors. Findings and limits, study-wide: According to a subsequent analysis, TCR clusters identified in the first cohort showed a tendency to co-occur across the 120 or so validation repertoires. High sensitivity and specificity were reportedly achieved when the classifier diagnosed cytomegalovirus status. The study designated 160 or so TCR beta chains cytomegalovirus-associated.

The CDR3 has 14 residues. V was pared by 2 bases and J by 1 base, with 9 bases between. Germline-derived CDR1 and CDR2 are SGHTA and FQGNSA. Concerning this clone: Its antigen is currently unknown.

Generated by immunoSEQ multiplex PCR, the TCRdb table keeps only in-frame clones and is missing some. The table shows about 150,000 clones, with about 86% occurring only once. The study drew the donors from its roughly 120-subject validation cohort, separate from the 666-subject first cohort. Sequenced material: PBMCs. The receptor was derived from a human donor in good health. The chain joins TRBV7-2 to TRBJ2-7, with a weak D call TRBD1 (5 bases). CDR3 DNA sequence: TGTGCCAGCAGCTTAAGACAGCTTTCCTACGAGCAGTACTTC. Protein: CASSLRQLSYEQYF.